This TCR beta chain derives from a study of blood T cells in healthy people across ages. Study findings and constraints: The study lacked donor CMV status, which possibly confounded expanded clonotype changes.

For the second PCR, which ran for roughly 6 to 12 cycles, a sample-barcoded 5' primer and a J-beta primer mix were used. Tagging of each cDNA molecule was performed by a template-switch adaptor with 12 random nucleotides. TCRdb re-called the 5' RACE reads through MiXCR, storing one row per CDR3 protein. The data show over 1,300,000 distinct CDR3 sequences, 59% seen once. As for this clonotype: Its specificity is unknown.

Germline assignment: CDR1 MGHRA and CDR2 YSYEKL. V was pared by 3 bases and J by 5 bases, with 12 bases between. The CDR3 runs to 14 residues. Sequenced input: blood. The J gene is TRBJ2-3, the V gene TRBV4-1; the D gene is possibly TRBD2 (5 bases). The TCR sequence derives from a man aged 18-30 years in good health. DNA of the CDR3: TGCGCCAGCAGCCATCGTTTCGGGGAAGATACGCAGTATTTT. Translating it yields CASSHRFGEDTQYF.